This T cell receptor beta chain was profiled in a study of OX40 agonist ivuxolimab in advanced cancers. TCRdb's table, derived via immunoSEQ multiplex PCR, lists solely in-frame clones and lacks some. The sample carries approximately 57,000 clones, 88% recorded once. V was trimmed by 0 bases and J by 10 bases, leaving 13 bases between them. Per the germline V gene, CDR1 is SGHNT and CDR2 is YYREEE (reference sequence). This CDR3 is 14 amino acids long. This sample comprised CD4+ or CD8+ T cells sorted from blood, obtained in a trial of the OX40 agonist ivuxolimab. The chain recombines TRBV5-4 with TRBJ1-4; D is ambiguous. The receptor comes from an adult with an advanced solid tumor such as melanoma, head and neck, liver or kidney cancer. CDR3 sequence: CASSLVGPDGKLFF. DNA for the CDR3: TGTGCCAGCAGCTTGGTAGGGCCTGACGGAAAACTGTTTTTT.